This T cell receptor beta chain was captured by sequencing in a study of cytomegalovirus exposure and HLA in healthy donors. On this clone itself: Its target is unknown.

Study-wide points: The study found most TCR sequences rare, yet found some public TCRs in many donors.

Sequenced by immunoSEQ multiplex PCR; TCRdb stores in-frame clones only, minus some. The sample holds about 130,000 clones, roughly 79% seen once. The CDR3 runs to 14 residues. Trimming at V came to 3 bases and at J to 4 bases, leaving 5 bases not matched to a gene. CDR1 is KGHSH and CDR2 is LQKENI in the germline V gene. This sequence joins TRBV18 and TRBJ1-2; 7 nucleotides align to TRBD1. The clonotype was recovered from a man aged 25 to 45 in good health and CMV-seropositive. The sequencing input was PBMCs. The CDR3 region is CASSPSGQTYGYTF. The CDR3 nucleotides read TGTGCCAGCTCACCTTCGGGACAGACCTATGGCTACACCTTC.